Sequencing of this T cell receptor beta chain was carried out in a study of neurological immune-mediated disorders. This clonotype occurred many times. MiXCR, run by TCRdb on the 5' RACE reads, gives a single entry per CDR3 protein. This sample has about 31,000 distinct CDR3 sequences, with under 5% found just once. From germline, CDR1 is SEHNR and CDR2 FQNEAQ (reference sequence). The CDR3 spans 17 residues. Losses at the gene ends were 3 bases for V and 0 bases for J; bases not matched to a gene: 8. J is TRBJ1-2 and V is TRBV7-9; TRBD1 matches at 9 bases. The receptor was derived from a woman aged 40-49 years in good health. The source material was CD4+ T cells from blood. CDR3 protein: CASSFLPGQGANYGYTF. CDR3 in DNA: TGTGCCAGCAGCTTCCTGCCGGGACAGGGTGCTAACTATGGCTACACCTTC.